The source of this TCR beta chain is a study of T cells in Graves' hyperthyroidism and ophthalmopathy. Whole-study findings and limits: Most thyroid clonotypes that were expanded above 0.001 also turned up in blood. Using 13 V-J features, a model discriminated ophthalmopathy from stable hyperthyroidism.

The investigators amplified TCR beta CDR3 regions from RNA transcripts. An initial round of RT-PCR targeting the TCR CDR3 relied on the HTBI primer set. TCRdb itself ran the multiplex PCR reads through MiXCR, one entry per CDR3 protein. This repertoire shows over 400,000 distinct CDR3 sequences, 22% found once; its top ten account for under 55%. Reasons for excluding patients were uncontrolled infection, other autoimmune disease, pregnancy or lactation. Each 10 ml fresh peripheral blood draw supplied the PBMCs. Germline loops: CDR1 SGDLS, CDR2 YYNGEE. Trimming cost V 4 bases and J 6 bases, with 19 bases left between them. CDR3 length: 16 amino acids. With regard to this clonotype: Antigen specificity is unknown.

This receptor was taken from a woman aged 65 to 85 with Graves' ophthalmopathy. The chain links TRBV9 to TRBJ2-2, with D possibly being TRBD2 (6 bases). The sample was blood. The CDR3 sequence is CASSLRLVGASGELFF. CDR3 DNA: TGTGCCAGCAGCCTACGACTAGTTGGCGCCTCCGGGGAGCTGTTTTTT.